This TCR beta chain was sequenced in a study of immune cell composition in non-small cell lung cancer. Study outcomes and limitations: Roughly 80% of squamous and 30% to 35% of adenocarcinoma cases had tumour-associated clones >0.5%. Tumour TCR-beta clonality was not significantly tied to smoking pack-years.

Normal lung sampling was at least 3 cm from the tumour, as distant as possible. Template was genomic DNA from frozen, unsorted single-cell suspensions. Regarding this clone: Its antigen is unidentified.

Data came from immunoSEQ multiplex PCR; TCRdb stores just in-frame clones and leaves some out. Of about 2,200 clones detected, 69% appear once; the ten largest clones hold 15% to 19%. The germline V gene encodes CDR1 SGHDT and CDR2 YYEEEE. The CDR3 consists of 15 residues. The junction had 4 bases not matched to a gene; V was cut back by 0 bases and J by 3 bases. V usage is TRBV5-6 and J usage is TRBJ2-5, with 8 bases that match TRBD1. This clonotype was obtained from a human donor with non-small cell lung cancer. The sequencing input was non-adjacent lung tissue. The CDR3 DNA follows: TGTGCCAGCAGCTTGGCCAGACAGGGGAAAGAGACCCAGTACTTC. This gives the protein CASSLARQGKETQYF.